These 17 T cell receptor beta chains were sequenced from one sample in a study of identical twins. TCRdb fed the 5' RACE reads into MiXCR, producing one record per CDR3 protein. The data show 1.5 million to 2 million distinct CDR3 sequences, around 33% seen once. Sequencing used cord blood. The receptors originated from a newborn girl in good health.

This clonotype has just one count. V and J are TRBV12-3 or TRBV12-4 and TRBJ1-1; possibly TRBD1 for D (5 bases). This CDR3 is built from 14 residues. The ends were cut back, 1 base at V and 6 bases at J, with 12 bases in the middle. CDR3 amino acids: CASSLGGSGAEAFF. CDR3 DNA: TGTGCCAGCAGTTTAGGGGGGTCGGGGGCTGAAGCTTTCTTT.

The V call is TRBV11-2, the J call TRBJ2-7; no firm D call. Germline CDR1 is SGHAT and CDR2 is FQNNGV. The CDR3 has 14 residues. V lost 4 bases to trimming and J lost 0 bases, with 10 bases between them. CDR3: CASSSLKGSYEQYF. The CDR3 nucleotides are TGTGCCAGCAGCTCTCTGAAGGGCTCCTACGAGCAGTACTTC.

This chain links TRBV23-1 with TRBJ2-3; 9 positions match TRBD2. TRBV23-1 has ORF status, its function being uncertain. V was clipped by 6 bases and J by 7 bases; unmatched bases: 17. The CDR3 runs 17 residues. The CDR3 loop reads CASSDGRAGGLKNTQYF. The CDR3 DNA reads as TGCGCCAGCAGCGATGGGAGAGCGGGAGGTCTCAAAAATACGCAGTATTTT.

The chain couples TRBV20-1 to TRBJ2-1, with D possibly being TRBD2 (5 bases). The germline gives CDR1 DFQATT, CDR2 SNEGSKA (reference sequence). Trimming cost V 4 bases and J 7 bases, with 14 bases left between them. The CDR3 totals 13 residues. The CDR3 is CSATLALVNEQFF. The CDR3 DNA reads as TGCAGTGCTACGCTAGCACTAGTGAATGAGCAGTTCTTC.

J is TRBJ1-2 and V is TRBV18; TRBD1 matches 7 bases. This CDR3 is 14 amino acids long. The V gene's germline CDR1 is KGHSH and CDR2 LQKENI. V shed 8 bases, J shed 3 bases, and the junction held 9 bases outside the gene matches. The CDR3 DNA follows: TGTGCCAGCCCAACAGGGACAGCCCACTATGGCTACACCTTC. This translates into CASPTGTAHYGYTF. Full variable domain (missing parts from reference TRBV18 and TRBJ1-2): NAGVMQNPRHLVRRRGQEARLRCSPMKGHSHVYWYRQLPEEGLKFMVYLQKENIIDESGMPKERFSAEFPKEGPSILRIQQVVRGDSAAYFCASPTGTAHYGYTFGSGTRLTVV.

The chain combines TRBV6-1 with TRBJ2-7, with D possibly TRBD1 on 6 matching bases. The DNA end is more similar to TRBJ2-5, so the J call may be wrong. There are 14 residues in the CDR3. CDR1 is MNHNS, CDR2 SASEGT, per germline. This chain's CDR3 is CASSEDRDKETQYF. The DNA for the CDR3 is TGTGCCAGCAGTGAAGACCGGGACAAGGAGACCCAGTACTTC.

The sample holds a few counts of this clonotype. J is TRBJ2-7 and V is TRBV28, with D uncertain. The length of the CDR3 is 15 residues. From germline, CDR1 is MDHEN and CDR2 SYDVKM. Trimming left V 5 bases short and J 0 bases short, with 14 bases between. The CDR3 protein is CASSPTSTGSYEQYF. As DNA, the CDR3 is TGTGCCAGCAGTCCCACTTCCACGGGCTCCTACGAGCAGTACTTC.

The chain employs TRBV7-2 and TRBJ2-3, with D unclear. CDR1 and CDR2 from the germline V gene are SGHTA and FQGNSA. The CDR3 consists of 15 residues. Trimming removed 4 bases at V and 3 bases at J, with 14 bases between. The CDR3 DNA reads as TGTGCCAGCAGCTGGTTTGATTTGGGAACAGATACGCAGTATTTT. Translating it yields CASSWFDLGTDTQYF.

This chain connects TRBV20-1 to TRBJ2-4; unclear D gene. The DNA end is more similar to TRBJ2-7, so the J call may be wrong. The CDR3 has 12 amino acids. Germline V gene sequence: CDR1 DFQATT, CDR2 SNEGSKA (reference sequence). The CDR3 region has the DNA TGCAGTGCAAAATTATTCTCCTACGAGCAGTACTTC. The encoded protein is CSAKLFSYEQYF.

About this clonotype: Just one base apart from a much larger clone, this may be a read error. This rearrangement joins TRBV6-6 to TRBJ2-1; D uncertain. The germline V gene has CDR1 MNHNY and CDR2 SVGAGI (reference sequence). The V gene lost 7 bases and the J gene lost 13 bases, with 14 bases spanning the gap. This CDR3 is 11 amino acids long. CDR3 in amino acids: CASNQQETQFF. The CDR3, as DNA: TGTGCCAGCAACCAACAAGAGACCCAGTTCTTC.

This clonotype came up a few times. This chain joins TRBV28 and TRBJ2-1; tentatively, D is TRBD2 (5 bases). Trimming took 2 bases from V and 5 from J, leaving 13 bases between them. The CDR3 runs to 15 residues. Germline-derived CDR1 and CDR2 are MDHEN and SYDVKM. The CDR3 DNA is TGTGCCAGCAGTTTAGTAGTAGCGACTGACAATGAGCAGTTCTTC. Residues: CASSLVVATDNEQFF. The full variable domain, in which reference TRBV28 and TRBJ2-1 provide the parts outside the CDR3, is DVKVTQSSRYLVKRTGEKVFLECVQDMDHENMFWYRQDPGLGLRLIYFSYDVKMKEKGDIPEGYSVSREKKERFSLILESASTNQTSMYLCASSLVVATDNEQFFGPGTRLTVL.

The V and J genes are TRBV2 and TRBJ1-1, with 7 bases that match TRBD1. The CDR3 consists of 13 residues. CDR1 is SNHLY, CDR2 FYNNEI, per germline. V lost 6 bases, J lost 7 bases, and 8 bases stayed unmatched. This CDR3 reads CASRRTGAVEAFF. The CDR3 region has the DNA TGTGCCAGCAGACGTACAGGGGCCGTTGAAGCTTTCTTT.

This clonotype was counted only a few times. V usage is TRBV6-1 and J usage is TRBJ2-5; no firm D call. CDR3 length equals 14 residues. The germline V and J ends were trimmed by 6 bases and 2 bases, with 13 bases remaining between them. CDR1 MNHNS and CDR2 SASEGT come from the germline V gene. The CDR3 reads CASSKGLLQETQYF. The CDR3 DNA follows: TGTGCCAGCAGCAAAGGGCTTTTGCAAGAGACCCAGTACTTC.

J is TRBJ2-7 and V is TRBV5-1; D call uncertain. This CDR3 is 17 amino acids long. Germline CDR1 is SGHRS and CDR2 is YFSETQ. V shed 0 bases and J shed 7 bases, with 23 bases lying between them. The DNA of the CDR3 is TGCGCCAGCAGCTTGGCCGGAGCGAGCGTTAAGGGCAATGAGCAGTACTTC. Protein product: CASSLAGASVKGNEQYF. Full variable domain (outside the CDR3, taken from reference TRBV5-1 and TRBJ2-7): KAGVTQTPRYLIKTRGQQVTLSCSPISGHRSVSWYQQTPGQGLQFLFEYFSETQRNKGNFPGRFSGRQFSNSRSEMNVSTLELGDSALYLCASSLAGASVKGNEQYFGPGTRLTVT.

The chain employs TRBV20-1 and TRBJ1-2; D call uncertain. CDR1 is DFQATT and CDR2 is SNEGSKA in the germline V gene (reference sequence). CDR3 length equals 12 residues. V was cut by 6 bases and J by 6 bases, with 14 bases left in between. CDR3 DNA sequence: TGCAGTGCGGCTGGGGATCTCGATGGCTACACCTTC. Its protein is CSAAGDLDGYTF.

The chain recombines TRBV6-1 with TRBJ1-1, with a tentative D call TRBD1 (5 bases). Trimming cost V 4 bases and J 4 bases, with 13 bases left between them. CDR1 and CDR2 from the germline V gene are MNHNS and SASEGT. This CDR3 region has 14 residues. CDR3 in amino acids: CASSARTQGTEAFF. The CDR3 DNA is TGTGCCAGCAGTGCCCGGACCCAGGGCACTGAAGCTTTCTTT.

A few counts support this clonotype. The chain employs TRBV20-1 and TRBJ1-5, with 7 nucleotides matching TRBD1. J was trimmed by 2 bases and V by 5 bases; bases with no gene match: 6. The germline CDR1 and CDR2 sequences are DFQATT and SNEGSKA (reference sequence). The CDR3 runs 14 residues. The CDR3 region is CSAWDSGGNQPQHF. CDR3 sequence (DNA): TGCAGTGCTTGGGACAGTGGGGGCAATCAGCCCCAGCATTTT.